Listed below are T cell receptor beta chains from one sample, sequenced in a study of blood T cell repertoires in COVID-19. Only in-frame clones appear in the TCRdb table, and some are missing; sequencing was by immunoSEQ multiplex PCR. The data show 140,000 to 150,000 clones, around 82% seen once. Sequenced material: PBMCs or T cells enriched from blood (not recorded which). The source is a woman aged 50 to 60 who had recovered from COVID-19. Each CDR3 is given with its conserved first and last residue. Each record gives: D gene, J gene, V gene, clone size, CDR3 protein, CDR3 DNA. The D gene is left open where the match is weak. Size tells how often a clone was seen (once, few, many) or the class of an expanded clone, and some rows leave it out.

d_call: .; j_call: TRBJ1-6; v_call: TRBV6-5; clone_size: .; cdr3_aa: CASSYAGNSPLHF; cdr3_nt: TGTGCCAGCAGTTACGCGGGGAATTCACCCCTCCACTTT
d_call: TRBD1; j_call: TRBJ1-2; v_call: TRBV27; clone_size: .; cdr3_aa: CASRSGQAYGYTF; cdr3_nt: TGTGCCAGCAGATCGGGACAGGCATATGGCTACACCTTC
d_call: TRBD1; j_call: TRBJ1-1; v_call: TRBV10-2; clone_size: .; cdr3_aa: CASSVKGQGYTEAFF; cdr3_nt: TGCGCCAGCAGTGTAAAAGGACAGGGGTACACTGAAGCTTTCTTT
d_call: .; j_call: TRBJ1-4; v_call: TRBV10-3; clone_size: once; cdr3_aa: CAIRTADNEKLFF; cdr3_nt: TGTGCCATCCGGACAGCTGATAATGAAAAACTGTTTTTT
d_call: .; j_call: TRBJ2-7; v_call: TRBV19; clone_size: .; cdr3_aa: CASSAESYEQYF; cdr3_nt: TGTGCCAGTAGTGCGGAAAGCTACGAGCAGTACTTC
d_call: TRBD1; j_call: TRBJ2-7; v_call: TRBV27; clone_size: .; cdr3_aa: CASRQGDEQYF; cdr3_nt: TGTGCCAGTCGACAGGGTGACGAGCAGTACTTC
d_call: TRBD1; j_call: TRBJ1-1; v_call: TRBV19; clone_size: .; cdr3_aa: CASSPDRGINTEAFF; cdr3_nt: TGTGCCAGTAGTCCAGACAGGGGCATCAACACTGAAGCTTTCTTT
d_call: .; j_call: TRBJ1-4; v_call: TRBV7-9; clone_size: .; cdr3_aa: CASSREMGEGEKLFF; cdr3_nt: TGTGCCAGCAGCCGAGAGATGGGAGAAGGTGAAAAACTGTTTTTT
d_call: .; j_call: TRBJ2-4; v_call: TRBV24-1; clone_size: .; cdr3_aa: CATSDQAGPQNIQYF; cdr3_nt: TGTGCCACCAGTGATCAGGCGGGGCCCCAAAACATTCAGTACTTC
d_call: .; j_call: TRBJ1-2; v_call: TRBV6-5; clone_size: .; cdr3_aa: CASSSGLNYGYTF; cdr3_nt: TGTGCCAGCAGTTCCGGGTTGAACTATGGCTACACCTTC
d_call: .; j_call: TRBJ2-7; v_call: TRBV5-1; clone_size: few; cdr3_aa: CASSLTGITYEQYF; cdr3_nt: TGCGCCAGCAGCTTGACAGGGATAACCTACGAGCAGTACTTC
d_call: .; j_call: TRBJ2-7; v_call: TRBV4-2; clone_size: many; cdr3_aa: CASSQGLSYEQYF; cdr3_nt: TGTGCCAGCAGCCAGGGACTTTCCTACGAGCAGTACTTC
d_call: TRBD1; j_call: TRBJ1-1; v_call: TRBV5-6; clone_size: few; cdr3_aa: CASSLLAYRGEAFF; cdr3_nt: TGTGCCAGCAGCTTGCTTGCCTACAGGGGAGAAGCTTTCTTT
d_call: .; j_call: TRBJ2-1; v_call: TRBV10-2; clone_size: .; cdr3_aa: CASSEWGEGEFF; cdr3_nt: TGCGCCAGCAGTGAGTGGGGGGAGGGGGAGTTCTTC
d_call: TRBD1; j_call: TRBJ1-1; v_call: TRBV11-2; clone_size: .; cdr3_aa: CASSRTGLAFF; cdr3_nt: TGTGCCAGCAGCCGGACAGGGTTGGCTTTCTTT
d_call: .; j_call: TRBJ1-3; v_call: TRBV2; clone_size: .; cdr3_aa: CASRETGTLDTIYF; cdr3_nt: TGTGCCAGCAGGGAAACAGGGACGTTGGACACCATATATTTT
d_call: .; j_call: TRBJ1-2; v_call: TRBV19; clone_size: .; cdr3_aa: CASSIGNTYYGYTF; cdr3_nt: TGTGCCAGTAGTATAGGTAATACTTACTATGGCTACACCTTC
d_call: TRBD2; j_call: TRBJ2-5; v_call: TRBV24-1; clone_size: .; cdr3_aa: CATSDPAGDQETQYF; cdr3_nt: TGTGCCACCAGCGATCCAGCGGGGGATCAAGAGACCCAGTACTTC
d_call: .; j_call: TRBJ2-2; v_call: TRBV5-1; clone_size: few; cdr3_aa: CASSPGGRNTGELFF; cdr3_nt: TGCGCCAGCAGCCCGGGGGGCCGGAACACCGGGGAGCTGTTTTTT
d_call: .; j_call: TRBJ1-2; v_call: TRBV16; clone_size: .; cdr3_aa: CASSQETGDRLYGYTF; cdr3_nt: TGTGCCAGCAGCCAAGAAACAGGCGACAGGCTATATGGCTACACCTTC
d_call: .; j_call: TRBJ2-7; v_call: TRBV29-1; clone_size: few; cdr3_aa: CSVEDSSYEQYF; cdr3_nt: TGCAGCGTTGAAGACAGCTCCTACGAGCAGTACTTC
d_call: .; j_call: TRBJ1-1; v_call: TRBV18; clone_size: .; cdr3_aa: CASSPEGGVGYTEAFF; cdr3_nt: TGTGCCAGCTCACCAGAGGGAGGGGTAGGGTACACTGAAGCTTTCTTT
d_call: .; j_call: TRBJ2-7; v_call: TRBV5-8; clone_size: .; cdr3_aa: CASSTDRRYEQYF; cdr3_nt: TGTGCCAGCAGTACAGACAGGCGGTACGAGCAGTACTTC
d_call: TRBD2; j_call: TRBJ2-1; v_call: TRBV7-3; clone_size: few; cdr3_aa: CASSLGLEDEQFF; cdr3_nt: TGTGCCAGCAGCTTAGGACTAGAGGATGAGCAGTTCTTC
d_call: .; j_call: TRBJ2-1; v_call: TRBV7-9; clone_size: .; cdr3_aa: CASSPRGNSYNEQFF; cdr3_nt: TGTGCCAGCAGCCCTAGGGGGAACTCCTACAATGAGCAGTTCTTC
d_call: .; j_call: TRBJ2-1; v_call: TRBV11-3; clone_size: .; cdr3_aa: CASSVHWSSYNEQFF; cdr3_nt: TGTGCCAGCAGCGTACACTGGAGCTCCTACAATGAGCAGTTCTTC
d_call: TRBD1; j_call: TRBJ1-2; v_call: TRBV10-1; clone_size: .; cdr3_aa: CASSEGTANYGYTF; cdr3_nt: TGCGCCAGCAGTGAAGGGACAGCTAACTATGGCTACACCTTC
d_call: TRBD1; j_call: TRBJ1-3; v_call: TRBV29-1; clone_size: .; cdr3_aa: CSVSGTGGDFSGNTIYF; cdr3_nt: TGCAGCGTTAGCGGGACAGGGGGCGATTTCTCTGGAAACACCATATATTTT
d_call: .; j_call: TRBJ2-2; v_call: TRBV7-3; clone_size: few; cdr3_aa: CASSSGVLTGELFF; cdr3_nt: TGTGCCAGCAGCTCGGGAGTATTAACCGGGGAGCTGTTTTTT
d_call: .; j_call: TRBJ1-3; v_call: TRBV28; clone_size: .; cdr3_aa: CASSSQTGPGNTIYF; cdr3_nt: TGTGCCAGCAGCAGTCAGACAGGCCCTGGAAACACCATATATTTT
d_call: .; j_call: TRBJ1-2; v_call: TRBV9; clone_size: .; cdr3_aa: CASSESSGFYGYTF; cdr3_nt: TGTGCCAGCAGCGAGAGCTCAGGGTTCTATGGCTACACCTTC